These T cell receptor beta chains were read from a single sample in a study of pediatric ulcerative colitis. The method was immunoSEQ multiplex PCR; TCRdb's version includes in-frame clones alone and lacks a portion of them. There are about 34,000 clones in the sample; around 75% occur only once, and about 9.1% lies in the top ten. Sequenced input: gut tissue. These receptors were taken from a boy under 18 with severe ulcerative colitis. CDR3s include the opening cysteine and the closing phenylalanine or tryptophan.

V gene	J gene	CDR3 length	CDR3 protein
TRBV19	TRBJ2-7	16	CASSKGRTGFFYEQYF
TRBV7-9	TRBJ2-7	16	CASSFDRALSSYEQYF
TRBV5-1	TRBJ1-5	14	CASSPGGLDQPQHF
TRBV10-1	TRBJ2-7	11	CASSEGYEQYF
TRBV18	TRBJ2-1	15	CASSPPGLVSNEQFF
TRBV19	TRBJ1-2	13	CASSIELNYGYTF
TRBV29-1	TRBJ1-5	15	CSVAEGAGGYQPQHF
TRBV30	TRBJ1-2	12	CAWIGPSYGYTF
TRBV28	TRBJ1-2	15	CASSYLTGEGYGYTF
TRBV7-9	TRBJ1-2	12	CASSLRDGSYTF
TRBV5-4	TRBJ2-3	17	CASSQGASGGAADTQYF
TRBV6-1	TRBJ1-1	12	CASSDPTTDFIF
TRBV11-3	TRBJ2-2	13	CASSLVGTGELFF
TRBV4-1	TRBJ2-3	18	CASSQGIQRGLNTDTQYF
TRBV15	TRBJ2-3	16	CATSRTDQLAADTQYF
TRBV6-4	TRBJ2-7	15	CASSPFRDSVYEQYF
TRBV29-1	TRBJ1-1	15	CSVEIGAGRGTEAFF
TRBV5-1	TRBJ2-5	13	CASSLLARETQYF
TRBV2	TRBJ1-1	16	CASSLRLGQMNTEAFF
TRBV4-1	TRBJ2-3	14	CASSQDDFTDTQYF
TRBV28	TRBJ2-5	11	CASREEETQYF
TRBV13	TRBJ1-1	12	CASSFQNTEAFF
TRBV10-3	TRBJ2-6	16	CATNIATGAGANVLTF
TRBV6-5	TRBJ1-2	13	CASSYMTSYGYTF
TRBV5-8	TRBJ2-2	18	CASSQETLAGINTGELFF
TRBV5-4	TRBJ1-4	15	CASSSRDRGREKLFF
TRBV19	TRBJ2-7	12	CASSIDSYEQYF
TRBV15	TRBJ2-3	14	CATSTGGAGDTQYF
TRBV9	TRBJ1-2	14	CASSPHGTSYGYTF
TRBV4-1	TRBJ1-2	15	CASSQDWGGAGGYTF
TRBV29-1	TRBJ2-3	15	CSVGYAGQGADTQYF
TRBV15	TRBJ1-4	14	CATSRDARLEKLFF
TRBV11-2	TRBJ1-1	15	CASSRWGELNTEAFF
TRBV7-3	TRBJ1-3	14	CASSIDGSGNTIYF
TRBV28	TRBJ1-5	16	CASSLLAGQGRQPQHF
TRBV6-5	TRBJ2-3	14	CASSYLRGANTQYF
TRBV5-1	TRBJ2-5	11	CASSLEETQYF
TRBV11-2	TRBJ2-2	15	CASSPDRAASGELFF
TRBV6-5	TRBJ2-7	14	CASSYRGQTYEQYF
TRBV5-6	TRBJ2-6	18	CASSLGQGRGSGANVLTF
TRBV6-6	TRBJ2-3	16	CASSSILADSTDTQYF
TRBV2	TRBJ2-1	15	CASSENRGYNNEQFF
TRBV2	TRBJ2-7	13	CASSVGGPYEQYF
TRBV6-4	TRBJ2-2	14	CASSEGPHTGELFF